One and the same sample provided the 5 T cell receptor beta chains below, sequenced in a study of shared clonotypes between healthy human individuals. The table came from immunoSEQ multiplex PCR; TCRdb's copy has only in-frame clones and leaves some out. The table includes about 600,000 clones, around 97% detected once. The sequenced sample was naive CD4+ T cells sorted from blood. Subset: CD45RA+ positively selected. These receptors all stem from a woman in her twenties or thirties in good health.

The J gene is TRBJ2-1, the V gene TRBV11-2, with D uncertain. Germline CDR1 and CDR2: SGHAT and FQNNGV. CDR3 length: 13 amino acids. The V end was cut by 8 bases, the J end by 8 bases, with 16 bases between. The CDR3 sequence is CASPSATAHEQFF. Written as DNA, the CDR3 is TGTGCCAGCCCCAGCGCCACCGCCCATGAGCAGTTCTTC.

This CDR3 reads CASSLNSHSATYEQYF. As DNA, the CDR3 is TGTGCCAGCAGCTTAAACTCCCACAGTGCCACCTACGAGCAGTACTTC. The chain couples TRBV7-3 to TRBJ2-7; unclear D gene. Germline V gene data show CDR1 as SGHTA and CDR2 as FQGTGA. This CDR3 comprises 16 residues. V lost 1 base and J lost 2, with 15 bases in between.

This clone has only a few counts. V and J are TRBV18 and TRBJ2-3; D is uncertain. The germline V and J ends were trimmed by 3 bases and 5 bases, with 21 bases remaining between them. Germline CDR1 KGHSH, CDR2 LQKENI. The CDR3 loop spans 17 amino acids. For the CDR3, the DNA is TGTGCCAGCTCACCGGTGTCGGGCCCCATTGAGAAAGATACGCAGTATTTT. Its translation: CASSPVSGPIEKDTQYF.

This chain joins TRBV5-4 and TRBJ2-3; the D is unclear. Trimming removed 5 bases from V and 0 bases from J, with 7 bases in between. Germline CDR1 and CDR2: SGHNT and YYREEE (reference sequence). The CDR3 loop spans 13 amino acids. The CDR3 coding sequence is TGTGCCAGCAGTCTCCCTAGCACAGATACGCAGTATTTT. This codes for CASSLPSTDTQYF.

The rearrangement links TRBV18 to TRBJ1-3; no definite D call. Trimming took off 5 bases at V and 0 bases at J, with 8 bases between the two ends. The germline CDR1 and CDR2 sequences are KGHSH and LQKENI. CDR3 length: 14 amino acids. The CDR3 DNA reads TGTGCCAGCTCAGGATCTATCTCTGGAAACACCATATATTTT. It translates to CASSGSISGNTIYF.